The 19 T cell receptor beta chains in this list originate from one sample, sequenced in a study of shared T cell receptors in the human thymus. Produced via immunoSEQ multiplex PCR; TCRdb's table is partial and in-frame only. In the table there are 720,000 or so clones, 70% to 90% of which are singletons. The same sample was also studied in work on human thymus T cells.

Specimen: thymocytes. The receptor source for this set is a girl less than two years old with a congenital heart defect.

CDR3 DNA sequence: TGTGCCAGCAGTTTGCCGCGACAGGGCCTAGGGGAGACCCAGTACTTC. This encodes CASSLPRQGLGETQYF. The chain joins TRBV28 to TRBJ2-5; TRBD1 agrees at 7 bases. The CDR3 spans 16 residues. The V gene's germline CDR1 is MDHEN and CDR2 SYDVKM. Germline trimming cut 3 bases from V and 5 bases from J; bases unmatched to any gene: 12. The full variable domain, with the rest looked up from reference TRBV28 and TRBJ2-5, is DVKVTQSSRYLVKRTGEKVFLECVQDMDHENMFWYRQDPGLGLRLIYFSYDVKMKEKGDIPEGYSVSREKKERFSLILESASTNQTSMYLCASSLPRQGLGETQYFGPGTRLLVL.

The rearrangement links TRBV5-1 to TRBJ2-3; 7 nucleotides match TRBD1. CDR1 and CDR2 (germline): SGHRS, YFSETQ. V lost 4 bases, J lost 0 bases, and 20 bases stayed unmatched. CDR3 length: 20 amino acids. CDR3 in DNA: TGCGCCAGCAGCACACCGAGACAGGGACCACGATCATCTAGCACAGATACGCAGTATTTT. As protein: CASSTPRQGPRSSSTDTQYF.

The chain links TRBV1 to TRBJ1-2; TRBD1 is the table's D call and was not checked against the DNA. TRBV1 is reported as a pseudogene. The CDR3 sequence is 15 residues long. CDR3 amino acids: CTSSQDGGINYGYTF. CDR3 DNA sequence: TGCACCAGCAGCCAAGATGGGGGCATTAACTATGGCTACACCTTC.

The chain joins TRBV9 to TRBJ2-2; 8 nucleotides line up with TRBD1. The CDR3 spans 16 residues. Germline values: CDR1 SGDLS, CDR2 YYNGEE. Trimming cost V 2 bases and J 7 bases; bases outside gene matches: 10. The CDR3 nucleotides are TGTGCCAGCAGCGTTCTAGACAGGGGCCCCCACGGGGAGCTGTTTTTT. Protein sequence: CASSVLDRGPHGELFF. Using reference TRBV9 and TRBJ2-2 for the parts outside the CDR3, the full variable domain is DSGVTQTPKHLITATGQRVTLRCSPRSGDLSVYWYQQSLDQGLQFLIQYYNGEERAKGNILERFSAQQFPDLHSELNLSSLELGDSALYFCASSVLDRGPHGELFFGEGSRLTVL.

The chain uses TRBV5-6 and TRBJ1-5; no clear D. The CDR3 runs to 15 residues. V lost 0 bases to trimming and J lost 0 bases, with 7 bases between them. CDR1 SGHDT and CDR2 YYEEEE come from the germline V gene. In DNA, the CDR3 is TGTGCCAGCAGCTTGGGGGCAGTTAGCAATCAGCCCCAGCATTTT. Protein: CASSLGAVSNQPQHF.

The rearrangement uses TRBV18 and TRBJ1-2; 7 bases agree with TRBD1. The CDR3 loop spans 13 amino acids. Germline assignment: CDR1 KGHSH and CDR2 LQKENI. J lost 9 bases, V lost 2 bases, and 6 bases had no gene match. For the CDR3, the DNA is TGTGCCAGCTCACCAAGGGACAGTCTCCGCTACACCTTC. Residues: CASSPRDSLRYTF.

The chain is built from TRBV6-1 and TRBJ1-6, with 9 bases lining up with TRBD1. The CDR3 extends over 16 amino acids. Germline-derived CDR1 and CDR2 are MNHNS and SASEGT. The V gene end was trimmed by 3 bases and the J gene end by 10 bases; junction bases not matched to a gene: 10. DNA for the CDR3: TGTGCCAGCAGTGACCCGGGACAGGGAAGTGCATCACCCCTCCACTTT. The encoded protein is CASSDPGQGSASPLHF.

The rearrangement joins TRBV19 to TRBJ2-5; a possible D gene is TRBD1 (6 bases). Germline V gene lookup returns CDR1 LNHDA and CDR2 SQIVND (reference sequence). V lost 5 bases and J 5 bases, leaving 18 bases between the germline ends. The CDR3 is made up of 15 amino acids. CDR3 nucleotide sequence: TGTGCCAGTAGTCTGCGGAGAACAGGGCGGGAGACCCAGTACTTC. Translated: CASSLRRTGRETQYF.

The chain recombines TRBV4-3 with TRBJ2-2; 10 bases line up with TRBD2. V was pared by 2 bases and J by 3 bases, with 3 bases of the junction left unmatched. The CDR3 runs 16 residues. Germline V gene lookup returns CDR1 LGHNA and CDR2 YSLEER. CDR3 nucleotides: TGCGCCAGCAGCCAAACGGGACTAGCGTACACCGGGGAGCTGTTTTTT. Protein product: CASSQTGLAYTGELFF.

CDR3 in amino acids: CASSPRVTGELFF. DNA for the CDR3: TGTGCCAGCAGCCCGAGGGTGACCGGGGAGCTGTTTTTT. The genes are TRBV11-2 and TRBJ2-2, with D tentatively TRBD2 (5 bases). Trimming shortened V by 5 bases and J by 5 bases, and 9 bases separated the two germline ends. The CDR3 totals 13 residues. CDR1 and CDR2 from the germline V gene are SGHAT and FQNNGV.

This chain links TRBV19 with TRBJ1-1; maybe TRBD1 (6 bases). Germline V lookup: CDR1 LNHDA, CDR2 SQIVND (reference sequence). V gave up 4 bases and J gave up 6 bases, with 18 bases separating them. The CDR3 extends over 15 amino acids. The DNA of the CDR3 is TGTGCCAGTAGTACCCAACAGGGCCGGGGGGCTGAAGCTTTCTTT. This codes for CASSTQQGRGAEAFF. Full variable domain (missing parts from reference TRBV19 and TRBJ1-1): DGGITQSPKYLFRKEGQNVTLSCEQNLNHDAMYWYRQDPGQGLRLIYYSQIVNDFQKGDIAEGYSVSREKKESFPLTVTSAQKNPTAFYLCASSTQQGRGAEAFFGQGTRLTVV.

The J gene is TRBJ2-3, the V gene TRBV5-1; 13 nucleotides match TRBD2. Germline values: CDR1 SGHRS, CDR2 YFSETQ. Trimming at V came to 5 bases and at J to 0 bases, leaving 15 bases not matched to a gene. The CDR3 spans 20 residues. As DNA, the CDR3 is TGCGCCAGCAGAAATTCGACTAGCGGGGGGCAGCGGACTAGCACAGATACGCAGTATTTT. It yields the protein CASRNSTSGGQRTSTDTQYF. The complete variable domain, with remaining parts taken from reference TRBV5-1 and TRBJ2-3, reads KAGVTQTPRYLIKTRGQQVTLSCSPISGHRSVSWYQQTPGQGLQFLFEYFSETQRNKGNFPGRFSGRQFSNSRSEMNVSTLELGDSALYLCASRNSTSGGQRTSTDTQYFGPGTRLTVL.

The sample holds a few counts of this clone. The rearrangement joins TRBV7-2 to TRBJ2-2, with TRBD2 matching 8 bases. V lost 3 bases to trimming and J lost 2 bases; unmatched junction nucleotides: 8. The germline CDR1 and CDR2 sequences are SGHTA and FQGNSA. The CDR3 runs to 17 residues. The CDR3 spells CASSFLPGGKNTGELFF. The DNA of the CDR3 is TGTGCCAGCAGCTTTCTGCCGGGGGGGAAAAACACCGGGGAGCTGTTTTTT.

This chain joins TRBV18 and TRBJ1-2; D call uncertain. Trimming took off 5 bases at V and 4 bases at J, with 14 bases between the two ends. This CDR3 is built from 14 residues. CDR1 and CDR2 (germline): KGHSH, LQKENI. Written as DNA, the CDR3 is TGTGCCAGCTCATCCCCGGGAGGACCCTATGGCTACACCTTC. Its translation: CASSSPGGPYGYTF.

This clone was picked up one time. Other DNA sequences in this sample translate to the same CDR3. This chain's CDR3 is CASSLTGSYEQYF. The CDR3 DNA is TGCGCCAGCAGCTTGACAGGCTCCTACGAGCAGTACTTC. This chain links TRBV5-1 with TRBJ2-7; possible D gene TRBD1, 5 bases. The CDR3 runs to 13 residues. V was cut by 1 base and J by 0 bases, with 5 bases left in between. Germline V CDR1 and CDR2: SGHRS, YFSETQ.

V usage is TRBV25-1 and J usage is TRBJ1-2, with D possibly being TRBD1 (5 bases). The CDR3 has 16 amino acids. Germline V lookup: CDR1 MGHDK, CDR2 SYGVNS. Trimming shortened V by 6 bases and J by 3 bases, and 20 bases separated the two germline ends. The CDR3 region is CASSLSIGEVYYGYTF. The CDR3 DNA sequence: TGTGCCAGCAGCCTTTCGATAGGGGAAGTTTACTATGGCTACACCTTC.

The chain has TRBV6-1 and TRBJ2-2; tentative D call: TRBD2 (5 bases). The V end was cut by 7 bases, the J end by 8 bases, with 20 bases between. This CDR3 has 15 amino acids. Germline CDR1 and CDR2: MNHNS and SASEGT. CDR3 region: CASTNPYLASGELFF. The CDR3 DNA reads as TGTGCCAGCACCAACCCGTACCTAGCTTCGGGGGAGCTGTTTTTT.

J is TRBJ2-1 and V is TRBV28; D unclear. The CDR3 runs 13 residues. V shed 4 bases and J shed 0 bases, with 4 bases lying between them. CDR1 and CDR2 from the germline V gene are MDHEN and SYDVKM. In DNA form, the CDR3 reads TGTGCCAGCAGTTCGAGCTCCTACAATGAGCAGTTCTTC. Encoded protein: CASSSSSYNEQFF.

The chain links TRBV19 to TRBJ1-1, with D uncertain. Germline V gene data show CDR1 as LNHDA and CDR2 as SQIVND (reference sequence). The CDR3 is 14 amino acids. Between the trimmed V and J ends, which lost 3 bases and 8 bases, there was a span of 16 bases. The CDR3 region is CASSIAELGGEAFF. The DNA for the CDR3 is TGTGCCAGTAGTATTGCGGAACTCGGCGGGGAAGCTTTCTTT.